This T cell receptor (beta chain) came from a study of blood T cell repertoires in COVID-19. Germline CDR1 reads SEHNR; CDR2 reads FQNEAQ (reference sequence). The CDR3 has 15 residues. V lost 3 bases and J lost 1; bases outside the gene matches: 2. The authors' processing: Researchers report that nucleated cell counts were estimated from reference gene primer amplification. Sequencing used immunoSEQ multiplex PCR; TCRdb keeps in-frame clones, though not all of them. For V, J and clone size, that table is used; D and trimming come from the DNA. The table lists some 74,000 clones, approximately 89% of them singletons.

The sequence was collected from a man aged 50 or older with COVID-19, enrolled during active disease. The material sequenced was peripheral blood. J is TRBJ2-3 and V is TRBV7-9; 9 nucleotides agree with TRBD2. The CDR3 sequence is CASSFSGRGTDTQYF. The CDR3 nucleotides read TGTGCCAGCAGCTTTAGCGGGAGAGGCACAGATACGCAGTATTTT.